A single sample is the source of the 2 T cell receptor beta chains below, sequenced in a study of regulatory T cells in long-lasting Graves disease. TCR beta libraries were built with iRepertoire HTBI primers and Arm-PCR of CDR3 regions. MiXCR, run by TCRdb on the multiplex PCR reads, gives a single entry per CDR3 protein. The top ten hold just under 25% of the sample, which has about 530,000 distinct CDR3 sequences, 16% seen once. The time point is: newly diagnosed GD, antithyroid drugs for less than 3 months. PBMC RNA served as the TCR library source. The sample was also linked to a second study, of T cells in Graves' hyperthyroidism and ophthalmopathy.

Sample: peripheral blood mononuclear cells (PBMCs), taken at new diagnosis, from a patient treated with antithyroid drugs. The receptor set was obtained from a woman aged 35 to 60 with Graves disease.

This clonotype occurred many times. The chain couples TRBV12-5 to TRBJ1-1, with a tentative D call TRBD1 (5 bases). V was trimmed by 2 bases and J by 1 base, leaving 5 bases between them. CDR1 is LGHNT and CDR2 is FRNRAP in the germline V gene. The CDR3 loop spans 13 amino acids. The CDR3 DNA follows: TGTGCTAGTGGTTTGACAGGGAACACTGAAGCTTTCTTT. Protein product: CASGLTGNTEAFF.

The V gene is TRBV11-1, the J gene TRBJ1-6, with D perhaps TRBD1 (6 bases). The germline CDR1 and CDR2 sequences are SGHAT and FQDESV (reference sequence). With 6 bases removed from V and 9 bases from J, the gap between germline ends came to 21 bases. The CDR3 loop spans 16 amino acids. CDR3 coding DNA: TGTGCCAGCAGGCTAGGCTCGGGGGGGGCTGGTTCACCCCTCCACTTT. It codes for CASRLGSGGAGSPLHF.